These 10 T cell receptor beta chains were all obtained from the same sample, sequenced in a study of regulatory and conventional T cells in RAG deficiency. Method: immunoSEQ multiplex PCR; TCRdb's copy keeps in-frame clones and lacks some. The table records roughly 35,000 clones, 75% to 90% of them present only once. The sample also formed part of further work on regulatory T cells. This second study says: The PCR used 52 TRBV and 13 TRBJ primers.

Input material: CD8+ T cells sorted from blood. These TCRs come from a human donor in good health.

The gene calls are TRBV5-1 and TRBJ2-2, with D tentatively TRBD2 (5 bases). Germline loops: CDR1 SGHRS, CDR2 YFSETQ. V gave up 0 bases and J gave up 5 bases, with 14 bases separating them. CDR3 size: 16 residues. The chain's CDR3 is CASSLAAVLDTGELFF. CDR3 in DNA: TGCGCCAGCAGCTTGGCCGCAGTACTAGATACCGGGGAGCTGTTTTTT.

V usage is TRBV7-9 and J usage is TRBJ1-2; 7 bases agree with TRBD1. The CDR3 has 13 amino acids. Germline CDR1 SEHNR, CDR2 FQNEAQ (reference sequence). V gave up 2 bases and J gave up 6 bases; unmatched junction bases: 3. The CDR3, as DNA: TGTGCCAGCAGCTTAAGACAGGGAGATGGCTACACCTTC. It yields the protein CASSLRQGDGYTF.

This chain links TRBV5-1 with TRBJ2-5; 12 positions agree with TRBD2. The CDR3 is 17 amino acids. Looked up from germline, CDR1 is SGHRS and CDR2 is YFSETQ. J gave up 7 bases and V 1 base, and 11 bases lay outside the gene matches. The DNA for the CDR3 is TGCGCCAGCAGCTTGTTACTAGCGGGAGGAGGGTTCGGGACCCAGTACTTC. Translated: CASSLLLAGGGFGTQYF.

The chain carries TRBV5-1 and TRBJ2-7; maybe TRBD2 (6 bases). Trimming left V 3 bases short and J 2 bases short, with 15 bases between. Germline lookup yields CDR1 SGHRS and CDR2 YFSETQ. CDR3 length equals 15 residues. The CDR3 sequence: CASSSGVPPTYEQYF. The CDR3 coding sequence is TGCGCCAGCAGCTCGGGGGTTCCCCCCACCTACGAGCAGTACTTC.

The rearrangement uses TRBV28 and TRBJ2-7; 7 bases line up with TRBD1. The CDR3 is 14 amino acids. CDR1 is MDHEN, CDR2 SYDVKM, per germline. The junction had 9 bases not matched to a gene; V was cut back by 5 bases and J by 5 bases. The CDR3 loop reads CASSPFRGSDEQYF. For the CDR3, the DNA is TGTGCCAGCAGTCCATTCAGGGGGTCGGACGAGCAGTACTTC.

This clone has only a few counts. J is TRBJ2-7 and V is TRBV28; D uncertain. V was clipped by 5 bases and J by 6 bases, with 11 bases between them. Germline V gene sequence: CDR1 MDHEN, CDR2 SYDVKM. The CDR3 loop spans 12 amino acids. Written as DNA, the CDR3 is TGTGCCAGCAGTGTACCCAAATCCGAGCAGTACTTC. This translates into CASSVPKSEQYF.

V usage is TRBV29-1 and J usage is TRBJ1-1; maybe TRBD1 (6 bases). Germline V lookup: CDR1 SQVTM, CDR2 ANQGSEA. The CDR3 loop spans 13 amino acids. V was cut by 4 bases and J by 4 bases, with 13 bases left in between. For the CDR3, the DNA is TGCAGCGTTGCTTCAGGGGTGGGCACTGAAGCTTTCTTT. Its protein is CSVASGVGTEAFF.

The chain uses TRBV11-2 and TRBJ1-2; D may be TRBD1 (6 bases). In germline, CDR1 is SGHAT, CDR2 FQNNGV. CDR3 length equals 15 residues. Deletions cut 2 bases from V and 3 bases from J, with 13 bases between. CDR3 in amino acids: CASSLRGEVHYGYTF. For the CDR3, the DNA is TGTGCCAGCAGCTTAAGGGGGGAAGTTCACTATGGCTACACCTTC.

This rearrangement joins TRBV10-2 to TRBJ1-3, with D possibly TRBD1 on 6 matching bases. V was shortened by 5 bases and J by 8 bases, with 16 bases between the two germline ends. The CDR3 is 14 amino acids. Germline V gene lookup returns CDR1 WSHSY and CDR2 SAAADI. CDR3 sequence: CASSRRQGRDTIYF. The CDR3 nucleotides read TGCGCCAGCAGTCGAAGGCAGGGGAGGGACACCATATATTTT.

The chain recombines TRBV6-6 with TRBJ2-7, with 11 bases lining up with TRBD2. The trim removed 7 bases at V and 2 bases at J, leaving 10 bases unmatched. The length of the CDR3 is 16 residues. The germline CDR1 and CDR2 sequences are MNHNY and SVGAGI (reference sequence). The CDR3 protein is CASTGGRLAGPYEQYF. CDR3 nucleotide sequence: TGTGCCAGCACCGGCGGGAGACTAGCGGGACCCTACGAGCAGTACTTC.